The sequence of this T cell receptor beta chain was determined in a study of blood T cell repertoires in COVID-19 (TCRdb year 2020). For the wider study: Collaborator samples came from the United States, Italy and Spain and covered acute and convalescent phases of COVID-19. The material from the prospective study consisted of cDNA or gDNA derived from T cells, B-cell-depleted T cells, or PBMCs. Samples came from the ongoing ImmuneRACE study (first 160 participants) plus 1,254 subjects from 6 global collaborators. Where available, HLA class I and class II types were taken from metadata supplied by the sample provider and were not determined by assay-based typing. Subjects who had been exposed to COVID-19, were actively infected with it, or had recovered from it provided the deeply sampled blood TCRbeta repertoires that made up the dataset. Sample metadata almost always included a de-identified subject ID, COVID-19 status, age in years and sex. The repertoires were released in a freely available public database meant as a resource for research on the immune response to SARS-CoV-2.

The CDR3 runs 15 residues from the cysteine to the phenylalanine. Only CDR3 DNA remains: 45 bases, in frame from the first base. CDR1 and CDR2 are drawn from the germline V gene (reference sequence): LNHDA, SQIVND. The trim is 3 bases for V and 2 bases for J, with a gap of 13 bases between the germline ends. One collaborating source in Seattle enrolled patients while the patients were actively infected and followed the patients over time throughout the course of disease. Whole blood was collected in K2EDTA tubes by collaborating institutions according to the institutions' own protocols. For TCRbeta analysis, collaborators shipped samples in one of three forms: frozen whole blood, isolated PBMCs, or DNA extracted from either of those sample types. As for this clone: Its antigen is still unknown. Base quality data are lacking; no much larger clone is found one base away.

TCRbeta CDR3 regions were amplified from genomic DNA using the immunoSEQ Assay, a bias-controlled multiplex PCR. Per the source publication's procedure: Within the assay, amplification of reference gene primers was used to estimate how many nucleated cells each sample contained. To quantify the absolute abundance of each unique TCRbeta CDR3 rearrangement, sequence reads were collapsed and filtered. For each sample, productive Simpson clonality was calculated as the square root of Simpson's diversity index across productive rearrangements. What TCRdb holds here is the immuneACCESS table cut down to in-frame rearrangements. Part of the clones is not present; checked against another copy, under half of the missing clones reflect an unresolved V gene, and the others are unexplained. From that table come the V and J calls and clone size; the DNA was used to work out D and trimming. This sample has 100,000 to 150,000 clones in its table, and around 89% of those were observed once. Jointly, the top ten make up around 4.5% of the sample.

Study-wide findings and limitations: Clinical and demographic metadata were provided uncurated, with the amount varying by source and participant.

The clonotype originates from a man in his 60s with COVID-19, enrolled during active disease. The chain is assembled from TRBV19 and TRBJ2-5; a weak D assignment points to TRBD1 (5 bases agree). Sequencing was carried out using peripheral blood. The DNA reads as follows: TGTGCCAGTAGTATGGTGGTGGGGCGGCAAGAGACCCAGTACTTC. Protein translation: CASSMVVGRQETQYF.